Below, 29 T cell receptor beta chains from the same sample are listed, as sequenced in a study of T cell responses to AZD1222 COVID-19 vaccine. Clones were read by immunoSEQ multiplex PCR, and TCRdb kept only the in-frame ones, dropping some. The table has about 160,000 clones, about 91% seen once; the top ten hold 0.9% to 1.2%. This sample comprised peripheral blood, obtained 28 days after the second AZD1222 dose. These receptors were collected from an adult who received the AZD1222 COVID-19 vaccine.

The rearrangement uses TRBV5-4 and TRBJ1-6; the D is unclear. Between the trimmed V and J ends, which lost 4 bases and 5 bases, there was a span of 10 bases. Germline CDR1 is SGHNT and CDR2 is YYREEE (reference sequence). The CDR3 sequence is 14 residues long. CDR3: CASSGPHNNSPLHF. In nucleotides, the CDR3 is TGTGCCAGCAGCGGGCCACACAATAATTCACCCCTCCACTTT.

With regard to this clone: Compared with germline, one end of the junction differs, possibly owing to a read error. The chain combines TRBV28 with TRBJ1-2; 7 positions agree with TRBD1. This CDR3 comprises 13 residues. Germline lookup yields CDR1 MDHEN and CDR2 SYDVKM. Here the CDR3 DNA reads TGTGCCAGCAGTCAAACCCAGGGACAGCTGAGCGCCTTC. Protein sequence: CASSQTQGQLSAF.

This clone was observed a handful of times. The rearrangement uses TRBV2 and TRBJ2-2; D gene ambiguous. The germline V gene has CDR1 SNHLY and CDR2 FYNNEI. The CDR3 consists of 12 residues. The V end lost 7 bases, the J end lost 4 bases, and 7 bases lay between the germline ends. The CDR3 loop is CASTGFTGELFF. As DNA, the CDR3 is TGTGCCAGCACAGGATTCACCGGGGAGCTGTTTTTT.

The CDR3 nucleotides read TGTGCCAGCTCGGCAGGGGAGTCGTCTGCAGGAAACACCATATATTTT. Amino acids: CASSAGESSAGNTIYF. V usage is TRBV7-9 and J usage is TRBJ1-3; TRBD1 might be the D (6 bases). The CDR3 runs 16 residues. Germline assignment: CDR1 SEHNR and CDR2 FQNEAQ (reference sequence). V was trimmed by 8 bases and J by 4 bases, leaving 21 bases between them.

This chain uses TRBV3-1 (or the pseudogene TRBV3-2) with TRBJ2-1, with 8 bases matching TRBD1. Per germline, CDR1 LGHDT and CDR2 YNNKEL (reference sequence). The CDR3 totals 14 residues. V gave up 1 base and J gave up 7 bases; unmatched junction bases: 3. The CDR3 here is CASSQGYRGNEQFF. As DNA, the CDR3 is TGTGCCAGCAGCCAAGGCTACAGGGGGAATGAGCAGTTCTTC.

This chain uses TRBV6-5 with TRBJ1-5, with TRBD1 matching 9 bases. Germline assignment: CDR1 MNHEY and CDR2 SVGAGI. CDR3 size: 15 residues. Trimming cost V 5 bases and J 4 bases; bases outside gene matches: 6. The CDR3 is CASSRGTGINQPQHF. The CDR3, as DNA: TGTGCCAGCAGTCGGGGGACAGGGATAAATCAGCCCCAGCATTTT.

V gene TRBV5-1 combines with J gene TRBJ1-1, with 7 bases lining up with TRBD1. CDR1 and CDR2 (germline): SGHRS, YFSETQ. J lost 5 bases, V lost 3 bases, and 4 bases had no gene match. The CDR3 covers 13 residues. The CDR3 protein is CASSWDSSTEAFF. The DNA for the CDR3 is TGCGCCAGCAGCTGGGACAGTTCTACTGAAGCTTTCTTT. Full variable domain (outside the CDR3, taken from reference TRBV5-1 and TRBJ1-1): KAGVTQTPRYLIKTRGQQVTLSCSPISGHRSVSWYQQTPGQGLQFLFEYFSETQRNKGNFPGRFSGRQFSNSRSEMNVSTLELGDSALYLCASSWDSSTEAFFGQGTRLTVV.

This chain connects TRBV7-2 to TRBJ2-7; 10 bases agree with TRBD1. V was clipped by 5 bases and J by 5 bases; unmatched bases: 12. The CDR3 is 16 amino acids. Germline lookup yields CDR1 SGHTA and CDR2 FQGNSA. In DNA, the CDR3 is TGTGCCAGCAGCCGTAGATTGACAGGGGGCATCCACGAGCAGTACTTC. Protein product: CASSRRLTGGIHEQYF.

The gene calls are TRBV12-5 and TRBJ1-4; D is ambiguous. Looked up from germline, CDR1 is LGHNT and CDR2 is FRNRAP. Trimming removed 0 bases at V and 8 bases at J, with 4 bases between. There are 12 residues in the CDR3. CDR3 sequence: CASGLVGEKLFF. As DNA, the CDR3 is TGTGCTAGTGGTTTGGTAGGGGAAAAACTGTTTTTT.

The chain employs TRBV7-2 and TRBJ2-1; D might be TRBD1 or TRBD2, each matching 5 bases. Germline-derived CDR1 and CDR2 are SGHTA and FQGNSA. The CDR3 spans 13 residues. Deletions cut 4 bases from V and 9 bases from J, with 13 bases between. CDR3 residues: CASSSPGSREQFF. In DNA, the CDR3 is TGTGCCAGCAGCTCCCCAGGGAGCCGTGAGCAGTTCTTC.

The V and J genes are TRBV12-3 or TRBV12-4 and TRBJ1-2, with unresolved D. V was pared by 1 base and J by 4 bases, with 1 base between. The CDR3 consists of 11 residues. The CDR3 sequence is CASSLGYGYTF. DNA for the CDR3: TGTGCCAGCAGTTTAGGCTATGGCTACACCTTC.

The chain employs TRBV10-3 and TRBJ1-2; a weak D match, TRBD1 (6 bases). The CDR3 spans 13 residues. The germline V gene has CDR1 ENHRY and CDR2 SYGVKD. Trimming pared 0 bases from V and 4 bases from J, leaving 6 bases between. The CDR3 coding sequence is TGTGCCATCAGTGAGTCGACAGGCTATGGCTACACCTTC. Encoded protein: CAISESTGYGYTF.

This rearrangement joins TRBV9 to TRBJ2-1; 12 bases are shared with TRBD2. Germline V CDR1 and CDR2: SGDLS, YYNGEE. Unmatched junction bases numbered 11, after V lost 3 bases and J lost 10 bases. CDR3 length: 16 amino acids. CDR3 residues: CASSETSGGQRREQFF. In nucleotides, the CDR3 is TGTGCCAGCAGCGAGACTAGCGGGGGCCAACGGAGGGAGCAGTTCTTC.

V usage is TRBV2 and J usage is TRBJ2-7, with D perhaps assigned TRBD1 or TRBD2 (5 bases each). The CDR3 is 15 amino acids. Germline CDR1 and CDR2: SNHLY and FYNNEI. Trimming shortened V by 4 bases and J by 2 bases, and 15 bases separated the two germline ends. The CDR3 DNA reads as TGTGCCAGCAGTGCACTCCGGGACGGAACCTACGAGCAGTACTTC. This translates into CASSALRDGTYEQYF.

The chain combines TRBV19 with TRBJ1-1; D gene ambiguous. CDR1 LNHDA and CDR2 SQIVND come from the germline V gene (reference sequence). The length of the CDR3 is 10 residues. Trimming shortened V by 11 bases and J by 7 bases, and 11 bases separated the two germline ends. The CDR3 DNA reads as TGTGCCGTAGGAACGGGTGAAGCTTTCTTT. Translating gives CAVGTGEAFF. Full variable domain (remainder filled in from reference TRBV19 and TRBJ1-1): DGGITQSPKYLFRKEGQNVTLSCEQNLNHDAMYWYRQDPGQGLRLIYYSQIVNDFQKGDIAEGYSVSREKKESFPLTVTSAQKNPTAFYLCAVGTGEAFFGQGTRLTVV.

The chain combines TRBV7-9 with TRBJ2-7; D gene ambiguous. Germline V gives CDR1 SEHNR, CDR2 FQNEAQ (reference sequence). V lost 4 bases to trimming and J lost 10 bases, with 14 bases between them. CDR3 size: 12 residues. CDR3 in amino acids: CASSYQRQDQYF. The CDR3 region has the DNA TGTGCCAGCAGCTATCAAAGGCAAGACCAGTACTTC.

The J gene is TRBJ2-7, the V gene TRBV5-6, with D possibly being TRBD1 or TRBD2 (6 bases each). The CDR3 has 15 residues. Germline values: CDR1 SGHDT, CDR2 YYEEEE. V was trimmed by 3 bases and J by 0 bases, leaving 13 bases between them. CDR3 protein: CASSSLGGRSYEQYF. Written as DNA, the CDR3 is TGTGCCAGCAGCTCCCTGGGGGGCCGCTCCTACGAGCAGTACTTC.

The chain carries TRBV4-1 and TRBJ1-2; D unresolved. Between the trimmed V and J ends, which lost 1 base and 3 bases, there was a span of 12 bases. Germline CDR1 MGHRA, CDR2 YSYEKL. This CDR3 region has 15 residues. CDR3 protein: CASSQGQPGDYGYTF. CDR3 in DNA: TGCGCCAGCAGCCAAGGGCAGCCAGGAGACTATGGCTACACCTTC.

The V and J genes are TRBV2 and TRBJ1-5, with D uncertain. The germline V and J ends were trimmed by 6 bases and 5 bases, with 11 bases remaining between them. The CDR3 is made up of 13 amino acids. Per the germline V gene, CDR1 is SNHLY and CDR2 is FYNNEI. As DNA, the CDR3 is TGTGCCAGCAGGAAGGCAGCCTATCAGCCCCAGCATTTT. Amino acid sequence: CASRKAAYQPQHF.

This rearrangement joins TRBV11-2 to TRBJ2-7; 8 nucleotides match TRBD1. Unmatched junction bases numbered 6, after V lost 6 bases and J lost 2 bases. In germline, CDR1 is SGHAT, CDR2 FQNNGV. This CDR3 is 14 amino acids long. CDR3 DNA sequence: TGTGCCAGCAGTTTTCGGGACAGGACCTACGAGCAGTACTTC. Translating gives CASSFRDRTYEQYF.

This chain uses TRBV19 with TRBJ1-1; no definite D call. The CDR3 is made up of 17 amino acids. V was cut by 6 bases and J by 1 base, with 21 bases left in between. Germline-derived CDR1 and CDR2 are LNHDA and SQIVND (reference sequence). The chain's CDR3 is CASSIRSIEGWNTEAFF. The CDR3 coding sequence is TGTGCCAGTAGCATAAGGAGTATCGAGGGTTGGAACACTGAAGCTTTCTTT.

CDR3 in amino acids: CASSQVLGTGGAYEQYF. CDR3 nucleotide sequence: TGTGCCAGCAGCCAAGTGTTGGGGACAGGGGGCGCGTACGAGCAGTACTTC. This chain links TRBV4-2 with TRBJ2-7; 12 nucleotides line up with TRBD1. The CDR3 has 17 amino acids. V was pared by 1 base and J by 4 bases, with 8 bases of the junction left unmatched. CDR1 LGHNA and CDR2 YNFKEQ come from the germline V gene.

The CDR3 region has the DNA TGTGCCACCAAGCCGGGGACACACGGCACCATATATTTT. It translates to CATKPGTHGTIYF. The chain carries TRBV27 and TRBJ1-3; possible D gene TRBD1, 6 bases. Germline CDR1 reads MNHEY; CDR2 reads SMNVEV (reference sequence). This CDR3 has 13 residues. V lost 10 bases, J lost 9 bases, and 19 bases lay in between.

The rearrangement joins TRBV6-2 or TRBV6-3 to TRBJ1-5; 12 bases are shared with TRBD1. J lost 1 base, V lost 2 bases, and 9 bases had no gene match. The germline gives CDR1 MNHEY, CDR2 SVGEGT. There are 19 residues in the CDR3. The CDR3 loop reads CASSYPGTGGLASNQPQHF. The CDR3 DNA follows: TGTGCCAGCAGTTACCCCGGGACAGGGGGCTTGGCGAGCAATCAGCCCCAGCATTTT.

The chain uses TRBV24-1 and TRBJ1-2; D ambiguous. The CDR3 is 12 residues long. Germline V gives CDR1 KGHDR, CDR2 SFDVKD. V shed 6 bases and J shed 4 bases, with 8 bases lying between them. In DNA form, the CDR3 reads TGTGCCACCAGTCAGTATGGCTATGGCTACACCTTC. It is translated as CATSQYGYGYTF.

This chain connects TRBV5-8 to TRBJ2-7; 10 nucleotides match TRBD1. The CDR3 sequence is 15 residues long. CDR1 and CDR2 (germline): SGHTS, YDEGEE. J lost 3 bases, V lost 4 bases, and 7 bases had no gene match. CDR3 loop: CASSNPGQGIYEQYF. The CDR3, as DNA: TGTGCCAGCAGCAACCCGGGACAGGGGATCTACGAGCAGTACTTC. Drawing the rest from reference TRBV5-8 and TRBJ2-7, the complete variable domain is EAGVTQSPTHLIKTRGQQATLRCSPISGHTSVYWYQQALGLGLQFLLWYDEGEERNRGNFPPRFSGRQFPNYSSELNVNALELEDSALYLCASSNPGQGIYEQYFGPGTRLTVT.

The chain combines TRBV9 with TRBJ1-4; TRBD1 matches 9 bases. Germline loops: CDR1 SGDLS, CDR2 YYNGEE. The CDR3 runs 20 residues. The junction had 13 bases not matched to a gene; V was cut back by 0 bases and J by 1 base. CDR3 sequence (DNA): TGTGCCAGCAGCGTAGCCCTCACAGGGGGCCAGGGTTTAACTAATGAAAAACTGTTTTTT. This codes for CASSVALTGGQGLTNEKLFF.

This clone was seen once. The rearrangement joins TRBV27 to TRBJ1-1; 8 nucleotides match TRBD1. The CDR3 sequence is 15 residues long. After removal of 3 bases from V and 5 bases from J, the junction contained 8 bases not matched to a gene. Per germline, CDR1 MNHEY and CDR2 SMNVEV (reference sequence). The DNA of the CDR3 is TGTGCCAGCAGTTTGACAGGGGATTTGAGAACTGAAGCTTTCTTT. This encodes CASSLTGDLRTEAFF.

This clone was seen only once. The V and J genes are TRBV4-1 and TRBJ2-1; 8 nucleotides line up with TRBD2. The trim removed 4 bases at V and 4 bases at J, leaving 6 bases unmatched. The CDR3 covers 15 residues. Germline lookup yields CDR1 MGHRA and CDR2 YSYEKL. This chain's CDR3 is CASSPSGGSYNEQFF. The CDR3 DNA reads as TGCGCCAGCAGCCCCAGCGGGGGTTCGTACAATGAGCAGTTCTTC.